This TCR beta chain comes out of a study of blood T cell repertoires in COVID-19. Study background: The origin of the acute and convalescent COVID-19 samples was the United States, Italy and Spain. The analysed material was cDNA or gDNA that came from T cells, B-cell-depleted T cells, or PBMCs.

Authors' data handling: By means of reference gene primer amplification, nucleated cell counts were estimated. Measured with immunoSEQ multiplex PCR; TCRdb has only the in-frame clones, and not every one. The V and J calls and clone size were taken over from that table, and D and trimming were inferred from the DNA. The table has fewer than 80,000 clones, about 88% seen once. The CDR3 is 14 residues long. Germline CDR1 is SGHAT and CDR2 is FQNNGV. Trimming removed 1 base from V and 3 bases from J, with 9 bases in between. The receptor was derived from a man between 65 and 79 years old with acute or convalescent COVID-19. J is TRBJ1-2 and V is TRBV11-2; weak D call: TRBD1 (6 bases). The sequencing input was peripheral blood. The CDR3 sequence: CASSLVGAYYGYTF. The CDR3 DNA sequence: TGTGCCAGCAGCTTAGTGGGGGCTTACTATGGCTACACCTTC.